This T cell receptor beta chain was sequenced during a study of shared clonotypes between healthy human individuals. Study outcomes and limitations: It was anticipated that sequencing depth would influence how many clonotypes donors shared.

Germline assignment: CDR1 MNHNS and CDR2 SASEGT. J lost 3 bases, V lost 5 bases, and 6 bases had no gene match. The CDR3 spans 14 residues. As regards this clone: The antigen is undetermined.

The repertoire was sequenced with immunoSEQ multiplex PCR; TCRdb's copy has only in-frame clones and lacks some. This table holds fewer than 1.6 million clones, 98% found once. The V gene is TRBV6-1, the J gene TRBJ2-7; 8 bases agree with TRBD1. This TCR was recovered from a man aged 30-40 years in good health. Sequencing was performed on naive CD4+ T cells sorted from blood. Subset indicated: CD45RA+ positively selected. The CDR3 reads CASSTRTGSYEQYF. For the CDR3, the DNA is TGTGCCAGCAGTACTCGGACAGGGAGCTACGAGCAGTACTTC.